This TCR beta chain appears in the sequencing data of a study of Ad26.COV2.S vaccination and SARS-CoV-2 variants. For the study at large: Enrolled in COV1001, the donor was in the Ad26.COV2.S trial arm, which received the vaccine. By the intramuscular route, Ad26.COV2.S was given once, or twice 56 days apart.

In regard to this clone: Antigen: not known.

Treatment meaning: around 19 received Ad26.COV2.S at low or high dose, single or two shots; roughly five received placebo; per-sample allocation not given. The study sampled participants on day 63 after the first vaccine or placebo injection. Participants' vaccine, an Ad26 vector, delivered Wuhan-strain SARS-CoV-2 spike. Profiling relied on immunoSEQ multiplex PCR, and the TCRdb table lists in-frame clones only, not all of them. The table lists more than 300,000 clones, just under 85% of them singletons, with roughly 2% in the top ten. V shed 7 bases and J 1 base; nucleotides not matched to a gene: 4. The CDR3 runs to 13 residues. Germline V CDR1 and CDR2: SNHLY, FYNNEI. Findings and caveats of the study: Spike-specific TCR breadth in vaccine recipients exceeded that seen in placebo recipients.

This receptor was taken from a person between 18 and 60 years old who received the Ad26.COV2.S COVID-19 vaccine or a placebo. The J gene is TRBJ2-7, the V gene TRBV2; 7 bases agree with TRBD1. Sequencing was performed on peripheral blood, taken in a trial of Ad26.COV2.S vaccine versus placebo. CDR3 amino acids: CASIWTGSYEQYF. The CDR3 region has the DNA TGTGCCAGCATTTGGACAGGTTCCTACGAGCAGTACTTC.